These 26 T cell receptor beta chains originate from one sample sequenced in a study of neoadjuvant anti-PD-1 for oral cavity cancer. Data came from immunoSEQ multiplex PCR; TCRdb stores just in-frame clones and leaves some out. The repertoire includes about 14,000 clones, over 65% of them detected once, and 2.9% sits in the top ten. This sample comprised PBMCs, obtained before nivolumab (anti-PD-1) treatment. The receptors were sampled from a person between 40 and 85 years old with oral cavity squamous cell carcinoma.

V is TRBV5-4 and J is TRBJ2-1; TRBD2 matches 9 bases. The V gene's germline CDR1 is SGHNT and CDR2 YYREEE (reference sequence). V lost 5 bases, J lost 5 bases, and 8 bases stayed unmatched. The CDR3 has 15 residues. The CDR3 is CASRIPGLANNEQFF. The DNA for the CDR3 is TGTGCCAGCAGAATTCCGGGACTAGCTAACAATGAGCAGTTCTTC.

The chain recombines TRBV25-1 with TRBJ1-1, with D unresolved. CDR1 and CDR2 (germline): MGHDK, SYGVNS. V lost 1 base and J lost 1, with 7 bases in between. CDR3 length: 14 amino acids. DNA of the CDR3: TGTGCCAGCAGTGAATCGGGCAGGAACACTGAAGCTTTCTTT. This sequence encodes CASSESGRNTEAFF. The full variable domain, with the rest looked up from reference TRBV25-1 and TRBJ1-1, is EADIYQTPRYLVIGTGKKITLECSQTMGHDKMYWYQQDPGMELHLIHYSYGVNSTEKGDLSSESTVSRIRTEHFPLTLESARPSHTSQYLCASSESGRNTEAFFGQGTRLTVV.

The chain recombines TRBV2 with TRBJ1-5; a possible D gene is TRBD1 (5 bases). V lost 4 bases to trimming and J lost 3 bases, with 10 bases between them. The germline gives CDR1 SNHLY, CDR2 FYNNEI. This CDR3 has 14 amino acids. The CDR3 loop reads CASSGLRDNQPQHF. Written as DNA, the CDR3 is TGTGCCAGCAGTGGTCTCAGGGACAATCAGCCCCAGCATTTT.

Only a few counts were recorded for this clone. The chain carries TRBV9 and TRBJ2-1, with D hard to call. The CDR3 is 15 residues long. Trimming took off 0 bases at V and 10 bases at J, with 17 bases between the two ends. The germline gives CDR1 SGDLS, CDR2 YYNGEE. The CDR3, as DNA: TGTGCCAGCAGCGTAGGCCCCGAGACTGAGCAAGAGCAGTTCTTC. Its translation is CASSVGPETEQEQFF.

The V and J genes are TRBV7-6 and TRBJ2-1, with D tentatively TRBD1 or TRBD2 (5 bases each). Trimming left V 6 bases short and J 5 bases short, with 17 bases between. The CDR3 has 15 residues. Germline V CDR1 and CDR2: SGHVS, FNYEAQ. The CDR3 DNA follows: TGTGCCAGCAGTCACCGGGACCACCGTGACAATGAGCAGTTCTTC. Protein product: CASSHRDHRDNEQFF.

This clone was counted a single time. The gene calls are TRBV7-9 and TRBJ2-3, with 8 bases aligning to TRBD2. The junction had 5 bases not matched to a gene; V was cut back by 0 bases and J by 3 bases. This CDR3 spans 16 amino acids. Germline CDR1 reads SEHNR; CDR2 reads FQNEAQ (reference sequence). In nucleotides, the CDR3 is TGTGCCAGCAGCTTAGCCGGGACTAGTAGTACAGATACGCAGTATTTT. It translates to CASSLAGTSSTDTQYF.

The chain links TRBV4-1 to TRBJ1-3; D is undetermined. Germline CDR1 is MGHRA and CDR2 is YSYEKL. This CDR3 comprises 19 residues. V gave up 3 bases and J gave up 0 bases, with 21 bases separating them. This CDR3 reads CASSQWSRRAASSGNTIYF. In nucleotides, the CDR3 is TGCGCCAGCAGCCAGTGGAGTAGGAGGGCGGCAAGCTCTGGAAACACCATATATTTT.

The CDR3 bases are TGTGCCAGCAGTCCCGGGCACCCCTCGATCACTGAAGCTTTCTTT. Its translation: CASSPGHPSITEAFF. The chain carries TRBV6-6 and TRBJ1-1; no clear D. CDR3 length: 15 residues. Trimming shortened V by 5 bases and J by 4 bases, and 17 bases separated the two germline ends. The germline V gene has CDR1 MNHNY and CDR2 SVGAGI (reference sequence).

The V and J genes are TRBV18 and TRBJ2-7, with D maybe TRBD1 (5 bases). V was trimmed by 4 bases and J by 2 bases, leaving 12 bases between them. Germline CDR1 and CDR2: KGHSH and LQKENI. This CDR3 has 14 residues. CDR3 sequence: CASSRTGRAYEQYF. The CDR3 DNA follows: TGTGCCAGCTCACGAACAGGTAGGGCCTACGAGCAGTACTTC.

CDR3 amino acids: CASSYSPRGQETQYF. Here the CDR3 DNA reads TGTGCCAGCAGTTACTCCCCCCGGGGCCAAGAGACCCAGTACTTC. The rearrangement uses TRBV6-5 and TRBJ2-5; possible D gene TRBD2, 5 bases. Germline V CDR1 and CDR2: MNHEY, SVGAGI. Trimming took off 0 bases at V and 1 base at J, with 9 bases between the two ends. This CDR3 contains 15 residues.

This clone appeared a few times. The rearrangement uses TRBV10-3 and TRBJ1-1; D is unclear. The V end was cut by 4 bases, the J end by 11 bases, with 14 bases between. Germline-derived CDR1 and CDR2 are ENHRY and SYGVKD. This CDR3 has 12 residues. CDR3 nucleotides: TGTGCCATCAGTGTTGACGGTAGACGGGCTTTCTTT. It encodes CAISVDGRRAFF.

The chain links TRBV2 to TRBJ1-2; 8 bases are a match to TRBD1. The trim removed 4 bases at V and 3 bases at J, leaving 1 base unmatched. This CDR3 comprises 13 residues. In germline, CDR1 is SNHLY, CDR2 FYNNEI. The CDR3 spells CASSVQGDYGYTF. The CDR3 nucleotides are TGTGCCAGCAGTGTACAGGGGGACTATGGCTACACCTTC. Full variable domain (missing parts from reference TRBV2 and TRBJ1-2): EPEVTQTPSHQVTQMGQEVILRCVPISNHLYFYWYRQILGQKVEFLVSFYNNEISEKSEIFDDQFSVERPDGSNFTLKIRSTKLEDSAMYFCASSVQGDYGYTFGSGTRLTVV.

J is TRBJ1-3 and V is TRBV9, with D unresolved. The V and J ends lost 3 bases and 4 bases respectively, with 11 bases between them. The CDR3 covers 14 residues. Germline CDR1 SGDLS, CDR2 YYNGEE. For the CDR3, the DNA is TGTGCCAGCAGCGCGGACCCTGCGGGAAACACCATATATTTT. This gives the protein CASSADPAGNTIYF.

The rearrangement uses TRBV10-1 and TRBJ2-5, with D possibly called TRBD1 or TRBD2 (5 bases each). Per germline, CDR1 WNHNN and CDR2 SYGVQD (reference sequence). The V end lost 7 bases, the J end lost 4 bases, and 13 bases lay between the germline ends. The CDR3 runs to 13 residues. The CDR3 nucleotides are TGCGCCAGCACAGGGACGGTGGGAGAGACCCAGTACTTC. It yields the protein CASTGTVGETQYF.

There are a few counts of this clone. This chain links TRBV6-5 with TRBJ1-2; D is possibly TRBD1 (5 bases). This CDR3 spans 12 amino acids. V was pared by 4 bases and J by 3 bases, with 6 bases between. Germline values: CDR1 MNHEY, CDR2 SVGAGI. In DNA, the CDR3 is TGTGCCAGCAGTTCAGGGTACTATGGCTACACCTTC. Amino acids: CASSSGYYGYTF.

This sequence joins TRBV27 and TRBJ2-3, with 8 bases matching TRBD1. The germline gives CDR1 MNHEY, CDR2 SMNVEV (reference sequence). The V and J ends lost 5 bases and 2 bases, in that order; junction bases with no gene match: 6. The CDR3 contains 15 residues. The CDR3 DNA reads as TGTGCCAGCAGTCGCCGGGACAGGAACACAGATACGCAGTATTTT. Translated: CASSRRDRNTDTQYF.

This clone occurred a few times. The genes are TRBV6-5 and TRBJ2-2, with no clear D. CDR3 size: 13 residues. Trimming stripped 6 bases from V and 7 bases from J, with 12 bases between. The V gene's germline CDR1 is MNHEY and CDR2 SVGAGI. Written as DNA, the CDR3 is TGTGCCAGCAGGGGTGGAAATCACGGGGAGCTGTTTTTT. It specifies CASRGGNHGELFF.

This chain links TRBV10-3 with TRBJ2-7; 11 nucleotides match TRBD1. The V gene end was trimmed by 2 bases and the J gene end by 4 bases; junction bases not matched to a gene: 4. CDR1 ENHRY and CDR2 SYGVKD come from the germline V gene. The CDR3 totals 15 residues. CDR3 amino acids: CAISEIGTGGYEQYF. In DNA form, the CDR3 reads TGTGCCATCAGTGAGATTGGGACAGGGGGTTACGAGCAGTACTTC.

This chain joins TRBV5-1 and TRBJ2-2; D remains ambiguous. This CDR3 is 14 amino acids long. In germline, CDR1 is SGHRS, CDR2 YFSETQ. V lost 5 bases, J lost 0 bases, and 8 bases lay in between. CDR3 amino acids: CASRSLSNTGELFF. In nucleotides, the CDR3 is TGCGCCAGCAGGTCCTTATCGAACACCGGGGAGCTGTTTTTT. Filled out from reference TRBV5-1 and TRBJ2-2, the complete variable domain reads KAGVTQTPRYLIKTRGQQVTLSCSPISGHRSVSWYQQTPGQGLQFLFEYFSETQRNKGNFPGRFSGRQFSNSRSEMNVSTLELGDSALYLCASRSLSNTGELFFGEGSRLTVL.

This clone was detected a few times. The chain uses TRBV5-8 and TRBJ1-1; D ambiguous. V gave up 1 base and J gave up 3 bases, with 7 bases separating them. CDR1 SGHTS and CDR2 YDEGEE come from the germline V gene. The CDR3 loop spans 13 amino acids. For the CDR3, the DNA is TGTGCCAGCAGCTTGAGGTGGGACACTGAAGCTTTCTTT. Translation gives CASSLRWDTEAFF.

J is TRBJ1-3 and V is TRBV13; D is unresolved. The germline V gene has CDR1 PRHDT and CDR2 FYEKMQ (reference sequence). CDR3 size: 15 residues. V lost 5 bases and J lost 1, with 12 bases in between. CDR3: CASSPRHPSGNTIYF. The CDR3 bases are TGTGCCAGCAGCCCCCGACACCCTTCTGGAAACACCATATATTTT.

V usage is TRBV9 and J usage is TRBJ1-2; TRBD1 matches at 8 bases. This CDR3 region has 16 residues. With V trimmed by 0 bases and J by 4 bases, 8 bases remained unmatched. The germline CDR1 and CDR2 sequences are SGDLS and YYNGEE. The CDR3, as DNA: TGTGCCAGCAGCGTAGACGACAGGGGCCCCATCTATGGCTACACCTTC. This translates into CASSVDDRGPIYGYTF.

The gene calls are TRBV6-1 and TRBJ2-7, with D perhaps assigned TRBD1 or TRBD2 (5 bases each). CDR3 length equals 15 residues. Trimming pared 4 bases from V and 2 bases from J, leaving 15 bases between. Germline loops: CDR1 MNHNS, CDR2 SASEGT. The CDR3: CASSAVGTDPYEQYF. The CDR3 DNA reads as TGTGCCAGCAGTGCCGTGGGGACGGACCCCTACGAGCAGTACTTC.

The rearrangement links TRBV5-6 to TRBJ2-1, with 9 bases fitting TRBD2. Germline CDR1 and CDR2: SGHDT and YYEEEE. The CDR3 runs to 16 residues. With 4 bases clipped from V and 4 bases from J, the junction kept 9 bases outside the gene matches. CDR3 protein: CASSPLRSGRYNEQFF. For the CDR3, the DNA is TGTGCCAGCAGCCCCCTGCGGAGCGGGAGGTACAATGAGCAGTTCTTC.

This clone was found a few times. This chain links TRBV30 with TRBJ1-1, with D possibly TRBD1 on 5 matching bases. The ends were cut back, 3 bases at V and 0 bases at J, with 8 bases in the middle. This CDR3 is 13 amino acids long. CDR1 is GTSNPN, CDR2 SVGIG, per germline (reference sequence). CDR3: CAWSREMNTEAFF. The CDR3 coding sequence is TGTGCCTGGAGCAGGGAAATGAACACTGAAGCTTTCTTT.

The gene calls are TRBV6-1 and TRBJ1-2, with D unclear. The germline V gene has CDR1 MNHNS and CDR2 SASEGT. The V end was cut by 4 bases, the J end by 2 bases, with 8 bases between. This CDR3 has 13 amino acids. CDR3 sequence reads: CASSVSENYGYTF. CDR3 nucleotides: TGTGCCAGCAGTGTTTCAGAGAACTATGGCTACACCTTC.